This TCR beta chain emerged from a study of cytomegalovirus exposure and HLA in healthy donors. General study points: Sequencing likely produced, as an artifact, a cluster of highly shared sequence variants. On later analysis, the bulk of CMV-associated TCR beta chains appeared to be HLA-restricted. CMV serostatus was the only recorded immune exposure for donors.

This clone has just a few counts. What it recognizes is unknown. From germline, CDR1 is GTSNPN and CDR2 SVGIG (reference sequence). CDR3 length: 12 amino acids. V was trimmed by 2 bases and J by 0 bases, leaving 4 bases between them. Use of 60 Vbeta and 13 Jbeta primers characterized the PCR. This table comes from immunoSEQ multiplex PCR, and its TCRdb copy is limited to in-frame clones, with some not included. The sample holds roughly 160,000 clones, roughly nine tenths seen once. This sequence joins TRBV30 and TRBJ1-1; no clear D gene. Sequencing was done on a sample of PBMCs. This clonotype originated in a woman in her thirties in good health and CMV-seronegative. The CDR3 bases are TGTGCCTGGAGTTTAATGAACACTGAAGCTTTCTTT. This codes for CAWSLMNTEAFF.